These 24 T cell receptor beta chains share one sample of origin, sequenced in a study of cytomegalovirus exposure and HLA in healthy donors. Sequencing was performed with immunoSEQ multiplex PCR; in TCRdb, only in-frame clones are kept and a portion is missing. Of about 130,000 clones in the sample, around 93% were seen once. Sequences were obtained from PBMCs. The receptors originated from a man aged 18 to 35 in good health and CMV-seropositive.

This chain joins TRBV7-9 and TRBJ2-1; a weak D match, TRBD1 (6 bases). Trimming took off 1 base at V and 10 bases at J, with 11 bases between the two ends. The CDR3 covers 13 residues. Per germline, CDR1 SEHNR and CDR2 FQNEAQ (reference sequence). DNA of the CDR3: TGTGCCAGCAGCTTAGGAGAAGGGGGAGAGCAGTTCTTC. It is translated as CASSLGEGGEQFF.

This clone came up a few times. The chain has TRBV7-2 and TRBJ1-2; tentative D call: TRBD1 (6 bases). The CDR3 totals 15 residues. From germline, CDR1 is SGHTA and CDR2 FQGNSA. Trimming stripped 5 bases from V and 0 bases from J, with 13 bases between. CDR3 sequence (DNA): TGTGCCAGCAGCACAACCTCAGGGGCTAACTATGGCTACACCTTC. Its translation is CASSTTSGANYGYTF.

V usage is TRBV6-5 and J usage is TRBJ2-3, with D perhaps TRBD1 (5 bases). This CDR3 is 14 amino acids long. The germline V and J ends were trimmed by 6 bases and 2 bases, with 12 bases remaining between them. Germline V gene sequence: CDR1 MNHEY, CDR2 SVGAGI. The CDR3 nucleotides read TGTGCCAGCAGCCGACAGAGCCTCACAGATACGCAGTATTTT. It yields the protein CASSRQSLTDTQYF.

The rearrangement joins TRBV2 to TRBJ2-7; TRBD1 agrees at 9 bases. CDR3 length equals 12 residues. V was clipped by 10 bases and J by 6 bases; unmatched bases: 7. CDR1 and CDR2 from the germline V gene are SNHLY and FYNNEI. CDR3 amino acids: CATGQGGGEQYF. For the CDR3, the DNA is TGTGCCACGGGACAGGGTGGAGGCGAGCAGTACTTC. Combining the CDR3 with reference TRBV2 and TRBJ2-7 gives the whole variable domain EPEVTQTPSHQVTQMGQEVILRCVPISNHLYFYWYRQILGQKVEFLVSFYNNEISEKSEIFDDQFSVERPDGSNFTLKIRSTKLEDSAMYFCATGQGGGEQYFGPGTRLTVT.

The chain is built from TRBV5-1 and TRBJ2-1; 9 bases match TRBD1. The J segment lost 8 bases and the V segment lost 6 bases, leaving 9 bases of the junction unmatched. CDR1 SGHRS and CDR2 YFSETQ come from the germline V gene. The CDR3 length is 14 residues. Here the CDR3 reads CASNPGQGSDEQFF. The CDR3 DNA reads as TGCGCCAGCAACCCGGGACAGGGTTCCGATGAGCAGTTCTTC.

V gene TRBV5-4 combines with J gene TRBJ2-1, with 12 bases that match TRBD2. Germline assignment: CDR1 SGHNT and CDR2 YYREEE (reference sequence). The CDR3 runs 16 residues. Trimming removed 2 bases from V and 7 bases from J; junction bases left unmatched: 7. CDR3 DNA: TGTGCCAGCAGCTTCCAGACTAGCGGGAGAAGTAATGAGCAGTTCTTC. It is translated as CASSFQTSGRSNEQFF.

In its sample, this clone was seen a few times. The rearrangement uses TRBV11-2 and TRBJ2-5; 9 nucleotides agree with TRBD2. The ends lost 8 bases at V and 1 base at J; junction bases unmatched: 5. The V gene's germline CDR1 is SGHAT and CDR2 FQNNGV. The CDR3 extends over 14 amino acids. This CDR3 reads CASQREASQETQYF. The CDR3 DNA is TGTGCCAGCCAGCGGGAGGCTAGCCAAGAGACCCAGTACTTC. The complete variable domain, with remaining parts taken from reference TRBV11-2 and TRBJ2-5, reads EAGVAQSPRYKIIEKRQSVAFWCNPISGHATLYWYQQILGQGPKLLIQFQNNGVVDDSQLPKDRFSAERLKGVDSTLKIQPAKLEDSAVYLCASQREASQETQYFGPGTRLLVL.

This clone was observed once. CDR3 residues: CASSLDGRKNTEAFF. The CDR3 region has the DNA TGCGCCAGCAGCTTGGATGGCAGGAAAAACACTGAAGCTTTCTTT. This chain joins TRBV5-1 and TRBJ1-1; D remains unclear. This CDR3 has 15 amino acids. V lost 0 bases, J lost 2 bases, and 11 bases lay in between. Germline assignment: CDR1 SGHRS and CDR2 YFSETQ.

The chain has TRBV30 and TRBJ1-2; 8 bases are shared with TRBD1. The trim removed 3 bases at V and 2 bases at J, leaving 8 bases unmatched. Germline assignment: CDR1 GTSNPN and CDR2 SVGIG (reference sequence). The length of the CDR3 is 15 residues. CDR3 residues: CAWRVYRGVNYGYTF. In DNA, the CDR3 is TGTGCCTGGAGGGTTTACAGGGGGGTAAACTATGGCTACACCTTC.

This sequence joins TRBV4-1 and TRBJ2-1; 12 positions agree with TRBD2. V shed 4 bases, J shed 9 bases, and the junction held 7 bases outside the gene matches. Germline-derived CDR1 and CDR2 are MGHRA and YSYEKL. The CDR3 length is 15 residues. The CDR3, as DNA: TGCGCCAGCAGCCCTAGCGGGAGGGCCTTGAGTGAGCAGTTCTTC. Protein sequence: CASSPSGRALSEQFF.

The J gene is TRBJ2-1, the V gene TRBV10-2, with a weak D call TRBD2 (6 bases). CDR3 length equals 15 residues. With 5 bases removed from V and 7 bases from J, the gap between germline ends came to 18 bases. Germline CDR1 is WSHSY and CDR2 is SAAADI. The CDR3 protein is CASSRLRDFGNEQFF. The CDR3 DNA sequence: TGCGCCAGCAGTCGGTTGCGGGATTTTGGGAATGAGCAGTTCTTC.

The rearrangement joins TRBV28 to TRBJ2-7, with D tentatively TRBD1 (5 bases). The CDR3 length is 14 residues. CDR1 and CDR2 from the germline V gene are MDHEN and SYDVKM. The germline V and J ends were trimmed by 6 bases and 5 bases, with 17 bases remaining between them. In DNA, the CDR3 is TGTGCCAGCAGATGGGGCCGGGCATTGAACGAGCAGTACTTC. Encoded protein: CASRWGRALNEQYF.

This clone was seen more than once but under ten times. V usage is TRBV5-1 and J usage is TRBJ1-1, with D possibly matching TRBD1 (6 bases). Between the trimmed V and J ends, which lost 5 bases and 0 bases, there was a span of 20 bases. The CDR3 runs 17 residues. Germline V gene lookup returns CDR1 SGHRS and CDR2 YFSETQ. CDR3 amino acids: CASSSRGGGFMNTEAFF. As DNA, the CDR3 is TGCGCCAGCAGTTCACGGGGGGGCGGCTTCATGAACACTGAAGCTTTCTTT.

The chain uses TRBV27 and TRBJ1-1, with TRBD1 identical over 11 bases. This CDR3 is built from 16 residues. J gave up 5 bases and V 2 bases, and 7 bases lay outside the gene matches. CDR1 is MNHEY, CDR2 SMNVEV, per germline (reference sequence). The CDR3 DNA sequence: TGTGCCAGCAGTTTACTTGGGACAGGGGGAAATACTGAAGCTTTCTTT. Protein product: CASSLLGTGGNTEAFF.

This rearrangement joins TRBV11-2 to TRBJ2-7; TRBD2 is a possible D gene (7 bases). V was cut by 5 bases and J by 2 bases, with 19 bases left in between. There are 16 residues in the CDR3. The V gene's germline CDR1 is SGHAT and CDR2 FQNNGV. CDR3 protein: CASSPAGAGITYEQYF. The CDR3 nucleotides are TGTGCCAGCAGCCCTGCGGGGGCAGGGATAACCTACGAGCAGTACTTC. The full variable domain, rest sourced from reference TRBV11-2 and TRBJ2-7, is EAGVAQSPRYKIIEKRQSVAFWCNPISGHATLYWYQQILGQGPKLLIQFQNNGVVDDSQLPKDRFSAERLKGVDSTLKIQPAKLEDSAVYLCASSPAGAGITYEQYFGPGTRLTVT.

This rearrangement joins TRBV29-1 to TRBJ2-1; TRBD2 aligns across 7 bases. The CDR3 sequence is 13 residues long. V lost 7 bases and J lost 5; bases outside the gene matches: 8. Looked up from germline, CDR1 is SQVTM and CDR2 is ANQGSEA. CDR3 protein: CSGSGTTHNEQFF. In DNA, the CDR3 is TGCAGCGGAAGCGGGACTACCCACAATGAGCAGTTCTTC.

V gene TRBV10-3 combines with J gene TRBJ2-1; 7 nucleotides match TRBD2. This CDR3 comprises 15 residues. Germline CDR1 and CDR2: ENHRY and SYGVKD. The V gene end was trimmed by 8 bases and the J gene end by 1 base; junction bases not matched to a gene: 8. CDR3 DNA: TGTGCCATCGCTGCGGGAGAAGAATCCTACAATGAGCAGTTCTTC. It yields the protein CAIAAGEESYNEQFF.

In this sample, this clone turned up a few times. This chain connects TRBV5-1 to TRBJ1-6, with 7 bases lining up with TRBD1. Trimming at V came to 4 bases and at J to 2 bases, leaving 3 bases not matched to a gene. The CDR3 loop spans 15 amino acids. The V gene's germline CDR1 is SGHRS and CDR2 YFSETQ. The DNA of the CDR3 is TGCGCCAGCAGCACGGGACAGCCCTATAATTCACCCCTCCACTTT. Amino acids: CASSTGQPYNSPLHF.

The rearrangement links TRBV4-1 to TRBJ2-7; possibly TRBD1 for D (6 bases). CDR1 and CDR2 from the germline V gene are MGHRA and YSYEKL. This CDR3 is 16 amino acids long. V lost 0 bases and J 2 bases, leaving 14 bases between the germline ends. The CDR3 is CASSQDDRTLTYEQYF. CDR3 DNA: TGCGCCAGCAGCCAAGATGACAGGACCCTCACCTACGAGCAGTACTTC.

The CDR3 loop is CASSLQVSQETQYF. CDR3 nucleotides: TGTGCCAGCAGTTTACAGGTCTCCCAAGAGACCCAGTACTTC. The V call is TRBV27, the J call TRBJ2-5; D unclear. This CDR3 spans 14 amino acids. V shed 2 bases and J shed 1 base, with 8 bases lying between them. CDR1 is MNHEY and CDR2 is SMNVEV in the germline V gene (reference sequence).

DNA of the CDR3: TGTGCCAGCAGCTTAGGAGGCCGGGTCCCCGAGCAGTTCTTC. This codes for CASSLGGRVPEQFF. V is TRBV5-4 and J is TRBJ2-1; D may be TRBD2 (5 bases). The ends were cut back, 2 bases at V and 10 bases at J, with 16 bases in the middle. Germline V gene lookup returns CDR1 SGHNT and CDR2 YYREEE (reference sequence). This CDR3 region has 14 residues.

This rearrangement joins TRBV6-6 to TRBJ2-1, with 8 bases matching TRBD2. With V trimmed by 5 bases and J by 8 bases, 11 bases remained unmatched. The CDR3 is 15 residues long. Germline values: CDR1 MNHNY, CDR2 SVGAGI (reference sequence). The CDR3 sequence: CASSTGGAIEYEQFF. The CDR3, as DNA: TGTGCCAGCAGTACGGGGGGGGCAATTGAGTATGAGCAGTTCTTC.

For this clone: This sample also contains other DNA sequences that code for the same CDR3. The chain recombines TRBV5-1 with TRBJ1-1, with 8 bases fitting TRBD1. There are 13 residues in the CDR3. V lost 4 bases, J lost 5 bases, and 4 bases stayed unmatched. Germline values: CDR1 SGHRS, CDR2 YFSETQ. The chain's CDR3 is CASSPTGDTEAFF. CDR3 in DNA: TGCGCCAGCAGCCCGACAGGGGATACTGAAGCTTTCTTT. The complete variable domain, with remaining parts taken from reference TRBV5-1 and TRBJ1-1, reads KAGVTQTPRYLIKTRGQQVTLSCSPISGHRSVSWYQQTPGQGLQFLFEYFSETQRNKGNFPGRFSGRQFSNSRSEMNVSTLELGDSALYLCASSPTGDTEAFFGQGTRLTVV.

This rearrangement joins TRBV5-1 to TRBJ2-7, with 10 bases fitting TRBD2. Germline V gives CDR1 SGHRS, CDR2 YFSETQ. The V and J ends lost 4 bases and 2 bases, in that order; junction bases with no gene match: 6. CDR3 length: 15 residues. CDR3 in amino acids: CASSKGGTSAYEQYF. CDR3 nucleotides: TGCGCCAGCAGCAAGGGGGGGACTAGCGCCTACGAGCAGTACTTC.